This TCR beta chain is drawn from a study of OX40 agonist ivuxolimab in advanced cancers. Across the study: Among those enrolled, mean age was about 63 years (range about 23 to 80) and about 82% were male.

Data came from immunoSEQ multiplex PCR; TCRdb stores just in-frame clones and leaves some out. The sample contains around 47,000 clones, approximately 88% of which appear only once. CDR3 length: 13 residues. The starting material was CD4+ or CD8+ T cells sorted from blood, obtained in a trial of the OX40 agonist ivuxolimab. The chain has TRBV21-1 and TRBJ2-7; the tabulated D call, TRBD2, remains unverified against the DNA. TRBV21-1 is shown as a pseudogene. This clonotype was sampled from an adult with an advanced solid tumor such as melanoma, head and neck, liver or kidney cancer. In nucleotides, the CDR3 is TGTGCCAGCAGCAGCGGGGGGGCCGGGGAGCAGTACTTC. It translates to CASSSGGAGEQYF.